This T cell receptor (beta chain) was captured in a study of low-dose radiotherapy and immunotherapy resistance in tumors. Study as a whole: Fractions of 1 Gy went to Cohort 2 every two weeks, for 13 Gy over 26 weeks.

Time point reported: after trial treatment. Treatment: LDRT plus nivolumab, ipilimumab, low-dose cyclophosphamide and aspirin (RACIN trial). Every donor's regimen consisted of nivolumab, ipilimumab, aspirin, low-dose cyclophosphamide and low-dose radiotherapy. First-strand cDNA used TRAV- and TRBV-specific primers, covering alpha and beta chains. TCRs underwent 20 PCR cycles of amplification with a constant-region primer and V-primer adapter. TCRdb reprocessed the reads via MiXCR and lists one record per CDR3 protein. The sample includes more than 90,000 distinct CDR3 sequences, less than 25% seen only once; the top ten take approximately 4%. The junction had 21 bases not matched to a gene; V was cut back by 4 bases and J by 3 bases. The CDR3 is 19 residues long. Germline values: CDR1 LGHNA, CDR2 YNFKEQ. This clonotype was seen repeatedly, ten times or more.

The chain couples TRBV4-2 to TRBJ2-7; 7 bases are a match to TRBD2. This clonotype originated in a male donor with prostate cancer. This specimen consisted of PBMCs, obtained after low-dose radiotherapy plus immunotherapy. The CDR3 is CASSPLARGGLGGNYEQYF. CDR3 DNA: TGTGCCAGCAGCCCCTTGGCCCGGGGAGGGTTGGGGGGAAACTACGAGCAGTACTTC.